The 20 T cell receptor beta chains below were found in one sample sequenced in a study of regulatory T cells in long-lasting Graves disease. Time point denoted: newly diagnosed GD, antithyroid drugs for less than 3 months. The TCR library was made from RNA extracted from PBMCs. CDR3 regions were amplified by Arm-PCR using iRepertoire HTBI primers to build TCR beta libraries. Via MiXCR, TCRdb re-called the multiplex PCR reads, giving one row per CDR3 protein. Counted here are fewer than 350,000 distinct CDR3 sequences, about 20% occurring once; the ten biggest clones make up more than 35%. The sample consisted of peripheral blood mononuclear cells (PBMCs), taken at new diagnosis, from a patient treated with antithyroid drugs. Receptors were obtained from a female donor with Graves disease.

This clonotype was seen at least ten times. The chain links TRBV28 to TRBJ2-7; 10 bases match TRBD2. The ends lost 10 bases at V and 1 base at J; junction bases unmatched: 13. The CDR3 is 16 residues long. Germline values: CDR1 MDHEN, CDR2 SYDVKM. The CDR3 loop is CATTPPGTSASYEQYF. Here the CDR3 DNA reads TGTGCCACCACCCCCCCCGGGACTAGCGCGTCCTACGAGCAGTACTTC.

This clonotype was recorded many times. This chain links TRBV5-1 with TRBJ2-7; D not certain. This CDR3 contains 14 residues. Trimming shortened V by 3 bases and J by 7 bases, and 17 bases separated the two germline ends. Germline V CDR1 and CDR2: SGHRS, YFSETQ. CDR3 sequence: CASSSLQEPEEQYF. CDR3 in DNA: TGCGCCAGCAGCTCCCTCCAGGAACCTGAAGAGCAGTACTTC.

This clonotype was detected ten times or more. The gene calls are TRBV6-5 and TRBJ1-1; D call uncertain. Germline V CDR1 and CDR2: MNHEY, SVGAGI. The CDR3 is made up of 14 amino acids. V dropped 0 bases and J dropped 7 bases, with 12 bases sitting between them. CDR3 region: CASSYSGEAVEAFF. In DNA, the CDR3 is TGTGCCAGCAGTTACTCCGGGGAGGCGGTTGAAGCTTTCTTT.

This clonotype was counted between two and nine times. The chain uses TRBV10-3 and TRBJ1-2; 7 nucleotides align to TRBD1. This CDR3 contains 12 residues. The germline V gene has CDR1 ENHRY and CDR2 SYGVKD. Trimming cost V 3 bases and J 5 bases; bases outside gene matches: 0. The CDR3 sequence is CAISDRGYGYTF. CDR3 DNA: TGTGCCATCAGTGACAGGGGGTATGGCTACACCTTC.

This clonotype appeared a few times. The chain carries TRBV6-5 and TRBJ2-7; the match to TRBD2 covers 8 bases. Germline V CDR1 and CDR2: MNHEY, SVGAGI. After removal of 2 bases from V and 3 bases from J, the junction contained 15 bases not matched to a gene. CDR3 length equals 18 residues. CDR3 in amino acids: CASSYIDPGLDGGYEQYF. The CDR3 DNA reads TGTGCCAGCAGTTACATCGATCCGGGACTAGACGGAGGCTACGAGCAGTACTTC.

A note on this clonotype: A much larger clone differs from this one at a single base, so this may be a read error. This chain joins TRBV27 and TRBJ2-1, with D perhaps given as TRBD1 or TRBD2 (6 bases each). Germline V lookup: CDR1 MNHEY, CDR2 SMNVEV (reference sequence). Trimming took 6 bases from V and 2 from J, leaving 8 bases between them. This CDR3 region has 13 residues. In nucleotides, the CDR3 is TGTGCCAGCAGGGGGGGCCCCTACAATGAGCAGTTCTTC. Translation: CASRGGPYNEQFF.

This clonotype came up many times. This chain links TRBV27 with TRBJ2-4; D might be TRBD2 (5 bases). This CDR3 contains 17 residues. The germline gives CDR1 MNHEY, CDR2 SMNVEV (reference sequence). V lost 8 bases, J lost 0 bases, and 20 bases lay in between. CDR3 DNA: TGTGCCAGCTCTTCCCGGGGTTCTCCATTAGCCAAAAACATTCAGTACTTC. It specifies CASSSRGSPLAKNIQYF.

This clonotype was detected many times. This rearrangement joins TRBV12-3 or TRBV12-4 to TRBJ2-3; D assignment may be TRBD1 or TRBD2 (5 bases each). The germline V and J ends were trimmed by 5 bases and 3 bases, with 15 bases remaining between them. This CDR3 is 15 amino acids long. The CDR3 here is CASSTGLWGTDTQYF. The CDR3 bases are TGTGCCAGCAGTACGGGCCTATGGGGGACAGATACGCAGTATTTT.

This sequence joins TRBV12-3 or TRBV12-4 and TRBJ2-3; TRBD2 matches at 10 bases. J lost 0 bases, V lost 7 bases, and 4 bases had no gene match. The CDR3 is 15 amino acids. The CDR3 DNA reads TGTGCCAGCACCTTGACTAGCGGGAGCACAGATACGCAGTATTTT. Protein sequence: CASTLTSGSTDTQYF.

Details on this clonotype: A far bigger clonotype differs at one base, so this is likely a read error. The chain links TRBV27 to TRBJ2-1, with 8 bases identical to TRBD1. From germline, CDR1 is MNHEY and CDR2 SMNVEV (reference sequence). CDR3 length: 16 amino acids. Trimming took 5 bases from V and 10 from J; bases not matched to a gene: 16. The CDR3 DNA sequence: TGTGCCAGCAGTACCCAACGGGGACAGGCCCCCTACGAGCAGTTCTTC. This encodes CASSTQRGQAPYEQFF.

Many counts were recorded for this clonotype. This sequence joins TRBV3-1 and TRBJ2-7, with 14 bases matching TRBD2. This CDR3 is 16 amino acids long. Germline assignment: CDR1 LGHDT and CDR2 YNNKEL (reference sequence). Trimming took 1 base from V and 2 from J; bases not matched to a gene: 1. This CDR3 is CASSQATSGRAYEQYF. The DNA of the CDR3 is TGTGCCAGCAGCCAAGCGACTAGCGGGAGGGCCTACGAGCAGTACTTC.

This clonotype was detected many times. The chain links TRBV25-1 to TRBJ1-2; D is ambiguous. V was trimmed by 2 bases and J by 1 base, leaving 11 bases between them. The length of the CDR3 is 15 residues. Per the germline V gene, CDR1 is MGHDK and CDR2 is SYGVNS. The CDR3 loop is CASSENRNFNYGYTF. DNA for the CDR3: TGTGCCAGCAGTGAAAACAGAAACTTTAACTATGGCTACACCTTC.

This clonotype was seen ten or more times. The chain has TRBV27 and TRBJ1-3; maybe TRBD1 (5 bases). The CDR3 length is 15 residues. The V gene lost 4 bases and the J gene lost 0 bases, with 10 bases spanning the gap. Germline V lookup: CDR1 MNHEY, CDR2 SMNVEV (reference sequence). This chain's CDR3 is CASSSYRSSGNTIYF. As DNA, the CDR3 is TGTGCCAGCAGTTCATACAGGAGCTCTGGAAACACCATATATTTT.

This clonotype was observed many times. The chain is built from TRBV10-3 and TRBJ2-2; D could derive from TRBD1 or TRBD2 (5 bases each). Germline loops: CDR1 ENHRY, CDR2 SYGVKD. Trimming cost V 8 bases and J 5 bases, with 15 bases left between them. There are 14 residues in the CDR3. The CDR3 nucleotides read TGTGCCATCCGGAGAGGGGATCAAACCGGGGAGCTGTTTTTT. It codes for CAIRRGDQTGELFF.

This clonotype was recorded at least ten times. This rearrangement joins TRBV5-8 to TRBJ2-1; 8 bases map to TRBD2. The V and J ends lost 2 bases and 9 bases, in that order; junction bases with no gene match: 16. This CDR3 has 17 amino acids. Germline-derived CDR1 and CDR2 are SGHTS and YDEGEE. The CDR3 DNA reads TGTGCCAGCAGCTTTGGTTCGGGACTAGTCGGATTCGGTGAGCAGTTCTTC. This sequence encodes CASSFGSGLVGFGEQFF. Full variable domain (remainder filled in from reference TRBV5-8 and TRBJ2-1): EAGVTQSPTHLIKTRGQQATLRCSPISGHTSVYWYQQALGLGLQFLLWYDEGEERNRGNFPPRFSGRQFPNYSSELNVNALELEDSALYLCASSFGSGLVGFGEQFFGPGTRLTVL.

This clonotype was seen at least ten times. The chain employs TRBV6-1 and TRBJ2-1, with 9 bases aligning to TRBD2. CDR1 is MNHNS, CDR2 SASEGT, per germline. The trim removed 1 base at V and 5 bases at J, leaving 3 bases unmatched. The CDR3 runs to 15 residues. Here the CDR3 reads CASSEGLADHNEQFF. The CDR3 DNA reads TGTGCCAGCAGTGAAGGACTAGCGGATCACAATGAGCAGTTCTTC.

A note on this clonotype: This CDR3 is missing its conserved last phenylalanine or tryptophan, likely due to a read error. The chain links TRBV15 to TRBJ1-2, with D perhaps TRBD1 (6 bases). The V gene lost 1 base and the J gene lost 4 bases, with 10 bases spanning the gap. Germline V gene lookup returns CDR1 LNHNV and CDR2 YYDKDF (reference sequence). This CDR3 region has 14 residues. In DNA, the CDR3 is TGTGCCACCAGCAGAGTAGGGGGAAGCTATGGCTACACCCTC. Translated, it gives CATSRVGGSYGYTL.

This clonotype has ten or more counts. This chain connects TRBV20-1 to TRBJ2-5; perhaps TRBD1 as D (5 bases). Per the germline V gene, CDR1 is DFQATT and CDR2 is SNEGSKA (reference sequence). V lost 4 bases, J lost 5 bases, and 14 bases lay in between. The CDR3 runs to 13 residues. CDR3: CSAKWAGHETQYF. The DNA for the CDR3 is TGCAGTGCTAAATGGGCAGGGCACGAGACCCAGTACTTC.

Concerning this clonotype itself: Only one base separates this from a far larger clonotype, so it likely reflects a read error. V gene TRBV6-1 combines with J gene TRBJ1-1, with a possible D match to TRBD1 (6 bases). V was cut by 6 bases and J by 7 bases, with 15 bases left in between. CDR3 length equals 13 residues. CDR1 and CDR2 from the germline V gene are MNHNS and SASEGT. CDR3 region: CASRSEDRLEAFF. CDR3 bases: TGTGCCAGCAGATCAGAGGACAGACTTGAAGCTTTCTTT.

A note on this clonotype: This likely reflects a read error, since a far larger clone is one base away. The CDR3 is CASSLLTGSTDTQYF. CDR3 coding DNA: TGTGCCAGCAGTCTACTAACGGGTAGCACAGATACGCAGTATTTT. The J gene is TRBJ2-3, the V gene TRBV7-8; no clear D gene. Trimming removed 6 bases at V and 0 bases at J, with 13 bases between. Germline V gene lookup returns CDR1 SGHVS and CDR2 FQNEAQ. The CDR3 has 15 residues. Supplemented by reference TRBV7-8 and TRBJ2-3, the full variable domain reads GAGVSQSPRYKVAKRGQDVALRCDPISGHVSLFWYQQALGQGPEFLTYFQNEAQLDKSGLPSDRFFAERPEGSVSTLKIQRTQQEDSAVYLCASSLLTGSTDTQYFGPGTRLTVL.